Each of the 25 T cell receptor beta chains below was sequenced from the same sample in a study of blood T cells in healthy people across ages. A second PCR of roughly 7 to 11 cycles used a sample-barcoded 5' primer and a J-beta primer mix. TCRdb called the 5' RACE reads again in MiXCR, with one record for every CDR3 protein. The data contain about 640,000 distinct CDR3 sequences, roughly 50% of them seen just once; the ten biggest clones take up 35% to 40%. Sequenced material: blood. These TCRs come from a man in his sixties in good health.

In its sample, this clonotype was seen a few times. This chain uses TRBV6-5 with TRBJ2-7, with TRBD2 identical over 7 bases. J was trimmed by 4 bases and V by 0 bases; bases with no gene match: 6. The CDR3 is 15 amino acids. Germline V gene sequence: CDR1 MNHEY, CDR2 SVGAGI. CDR3 nucleotide sequence: TGTGCCAGCAGTTACTCCGGGACTATAGGTTACGAGCAGTACTTC. Translated: CASSYSGTIGYEQYF.

This clonotype was seen only a few times. V usage is TRBV20-1 and J usage is TRBJ1-5; 8 bases line up with TRBD1. V was pared by 3 bases and J by 0 bases, with 4 bases of the junction left unmatched. CDR3 length equals 15 residues. Germline lookup yields CDR1 DFQATT and CDR2 SNEGSKA (reference sequence). In DNA form, the CDR3 reads TGCAGTGCTAGGGACAGGGCTTATAGCAATCAGCCCCAGCATTTT. It specifies CSARDRAYSNQPQHF.

This clonotype has just a few counts. V usage is TRBV7-2 and J usage is TRBJ2-1; D may be TRBD1 (6 bases). The CDR3 has 15 residues. Per the germline V gene, CDR1 is SGHTA and CDR2 is FQGNSA. Trimming removed 5 bases from V and 0 bases from J, with 11 bases in between. CDR3 region: CASSPGRGSYNEQFF. In DNA form, the CDR3 reads TGTGCCAGCAGCCCAGGCAGGGGCTCCTACAATGAGCAGTTCTTC.

This clonotype has only a few counts. A read error may explain this, as a much larger clone is one base away. The V gene is TRBV20-1, the J gene TRBJ2-5; TRBD1 is a possible D gene (5 bases). V was cut by 0 bases and J by 11 bases, with 19 bases left in between. Germline CDR1 is DFQATT and CDR2 is SNEGSKA (reference sequence). The CDR3 is made up of 14 amino acids. This chain's CDR3 is CSARDGDSYNEQYF. In DNA form, the CDR3 reads TGCAGTGCTAGAGATGGCGACAGCTACAATGAGCAGTACTTC.

The CDR3 region has the DNA TGCGCCAGCAGCTTCAGACAGGGGGCCTCTCGTAATGAGCAGTTCTTC. Translated: CASSFRQGASRNEQFF. J is TRBJ2-1 and V is TRBV5-1, with TRBD1 matching 10 bases. The germline V gene has CDR1 SGHRS and CDR2 YFSETQ. After removal of 2 bases from V and 7 bases from J, the junction contained 9 bases not matched to a gene. The length of the CDR3 is 16 residues.

The genes are TRBV18 and TRBJ2-7; D gene ambiguous. CDR1 KGHSH and CDR2 LQKENI come from the germline V gene. The CDR3 contains 13 residues. V lost 4 bases and J 3 bases, leaving 10 bases between the germline ends. CDR3 region: CASSQGNGYEQYF. The CDR3 DNA reads TGTGCCAGCTCACAAGGGAACGGCTACGAGCAGTACTTC.

The rearrangement joins TRBV2 to TRBJ1-5; 7 nucleotides match TRBD1. CDR1 and CDR2 from the germline V gene are SNHLY and FYNNEI. This CDR3 spans 15 amino acids. Trimming removed 7 bases from V and 0 bases from J; junction bases left unmatched: 6. CDR3 amino acids: CASTEQGYSNQPQHF. CDR3 nucleotides: TGTGCCAGCACCGAACAGGGGTATAGCAATCAGCCCCAGCATTTT.

There are many counts of this clonotype. The chain couples TRBV6-1 to TRBJ2-3, with 7 bases aligning to TRBD1. Germline V lookup: CDR1 MNHNS, CDR2 SASEGT. This CDR3 is 14 amino acids long. V dropped 7 bases and J dropped 6; count of bases not matched to a gene: 10. The chain's CDR3 is CASTRTGLWDTQYF. CDR3 sequence (DNA): TGTGCCAGCACCAGGACAGGACTGTGGGATACGCAGTATTTT.

This clonotype showed up just once. One junction end disagrees with the germline gene, perhaps due to a read error. This chain links TRBV4-1 with TRBJ2-6; a weak D match, TRBD1 (5 bases). In germline, CDR1 is MGHRA, CDR2 YSYEKL. The CDR3 is 15 amino acids. CDR3 bases: TGTGCCAGCAGCCAAGATCAGGGTGGGGCCAACGTCCTGACTTTC. Its protein product is CASSQDQGGANVLTF.

The chain has TRBV2 and TRBJ2-5; TRBD2 matches at 8 bases. Germline loops: CDR1 SNHLY, CDR2 FYNNEI. J was trimmed by 2 bases and V by 7 bases; bases with no gene match: 3. The CDR3 spans 13 residues. CDR3 coding DNA: TGTGCCAGCACCAAGCGGGGGCAAGAGACCCAGTACTTC. Translating it yields CASTKRGQETQYF.

The rearrangement uses TRBV20-1 and TRBJ2-2, with TRBD1 identical over 12 bases. Germline assignment: CDR1 DFQATT and CDR2 SNEGSKA (reference sequence). V was clipped by 0 bases and J by 7 bases; unmatched bases: 6. The CDR3 has 16 residues. CDR3 in amino acids: CSARDPGTGGSGELFF. CDR3 DNA sequence: TGCAGTGCTAGAGACCCCGGGACAGGGGGCAGCGGGGAGCTGTTTTTT.

This clonotype appeared once. The gene calls are TRBV20-1 and TRBJ2-6; possibly TRBD1 or TRBD2 for D (6 bases each). Germline V gene lookup returns CDR1 DFQATT and CDR2 SNEGSKA (reference sequence). Trimming pared 4 bases from V and 4 bases from J, leaving 11 bases between. The CDR3 has 14 residues. This CDR3 is CSATRDIGANVLTF. CDR3 bases: TGCAGTGCTACGCGGGACATCGGGGCCAACGTCCTGACTTTC.

The V and J genes are TRBV20-1 and TRBJ2-5, with D possibly TRBD2 on 5 matching bases. This CDR3 contains 15 residues. V was cut by 0 bases and J by 0 bases, with 11 bases left in between. Germline lookup yields CDR1 DFQATT and CDR2 SNEGSKA (reference sequence). The CDR3 sequence is CSARDRRGYQETQYF. CDR3 bases: TGCAGTGCTAGAGATAGACGAGGGTACCAAGAGACCCAGTACTTC.

A few counts support this clonotype. This sequence joins TRBV6-2 or TRBV6-3 and TRBJ1-4; D uncertain. The CDR3 contains 15 residues. Per germline, CDR1 MNHEY and CDR2 SVGEGT. V gave up 6 bases and J gave up 0 bases, with 11 bases separating them. This chain's CDR3 is CASSSFRTTNEKLFF. In nucleotides, the CDR3 is TGTGCCAGCAGCTCGTTCCGGACAACTAATGAAAAACTGTTTTTT.

The rearrangement joins TRBV11-2 to TRBJ1-2, with no clear D. From germline, CDR1 is SGHAT and CDR2 FQNNGV. The length of the CDR3 is 14 residues. V lost 4 bases and J lost 8, with 17 bases in between. Here the CDR3 DNA reads TGTGCCAGCAGCTCAGTGTCCGGGTTCGGAGGCTACACCTTC. Protein: CASSSVSGFGGYTF.

This chain connects TRBV4-3 to TRBJ1-6; 9 bases agree with TRBD1. CDR3 length: 18 amino acids. V trimming: 0 bases; J trimming: 9 bases; junction bases outside the gene matches: 12. Per the germline V gene, CDR1 is LGHNA and CDR2 is YSLEER. The CDR3 DNA reads as TGCGCCAGCAGCCAAGATAGGGGACAGGGATCCCCATTTTCACCCCTCCACTTT. Translation gives CASSQDRGQGSPFSPLHF.

The CDR3 nucleotides read TGCGCCAGCAGCCAAGCCCCGGGACTAGCGGGCTCCTACAATGAGCAGTTCTTC. Translation gives CASSQAPGLAGSYNEQFF. The V and J genes are TRBV4-1 and TRBJ2-1; 12 bases align to TRBD2. Germline CDR1 MGHRA, CDR2 YSYEKL. Trimming took 1 base from V and 0 from J; bases not matched to a gene: 4. CDR3 size: 18 residues.

The V gene is TRBV6-5, the J gene TRBJ1-1, with TRBD1 identical over 7 bases. The ends lost 4 bases at V and 5 bases at J; junction bases unmatched: 4. CDR3 length: 13 residues. CDR1 is MNHEY, CDR2 SVGAGI, per germline. Here the CDR3 DNA reads TGTGCCAGCAGTTCAGGGGGTTGGACTGAAGCTTTCTTT. It translates to CASSSGGWTEAFF.

The rearrangement joins TRBV28 to TRBJ2-6; D is unresolved. The CDR3 consists of 16 residues. V lost 6 bases, J lost 0 bases, and 12 bases lay in between. Germline loops: CDR1 MDHEN, CDR2 SYDVKM. Written as DNA, the CDR3 is TGTGCCAGCAGCTGGGCCGGCAGCTCTGGGGCCAACGTCCTGACTTTC. Its translation is CASSWAGSSGANVLTF.

This clonotype was detected only a few times. V usage is TRBV11-2 and J usage is TRBJ2-1, with 9 nucleotides matching TRBD1. V lost 5 bases, J lost 7 bases, and 6 bases stayed unmatched. The CDR3 sequence is 14 residues long. The V gene's germline CDR1 is SGHAT and CDR2 FQNNGV. CDR3 in DNA: TGTGCCAGCAGCCCCCGGGACAGGGTTAATGAGCAGTTCTTC. This gives the protein CASSPRDRVNEQFF.

The V gene is TRBV6-1, the J gene TRBJ2-1; 7 bases align to TRBD1. The germline V gene has CDR1 MNHNS and CDR2 SASEGT. The junction had 12 bases not matched to a gene; V was cut back by 4 bases and J by 9 bases. The CDR3 consists of 15 residues. CDR3 sequence (DNA): TGTGCCAGCAGTGTCTTGACAGGGTCTACTTCTGAGCAGTTCTTC. Translation: CASSVLTGSTSEQFF.

The genes are TRBV5-1 and TRBJ2-7; D is unresolved. The CDR3 loop spans 13 amino acids. Trimming removed 4 bases from V and 1 base from J, with 9 bases in between. CDR1 and CDR2 (germline): SGHRS, YFSETQ. DNA of the CDR3: TGCGCCAGCAGCGTGGCGTATTCCTACGAGCAGTACTTC. Translation gives CASSVAYSYEQYF.

The chain links TRBV2 to TRBJ2-4, with 7 bases fitting TRBD1. The J call may be incorrect, as the DNA end agrees better with TRBJ2-7. The CDR3 contains 13 residues. Per germline, CDR1 SNHLY and CDR2 FYNNEI. The CDR3 region is CASRVGQEDEQYF. The CDR3 coding sequence is TGTGCCAGCAGAGTAGGACAGGAGGACGAGCAGTACTTC.

About this clonotype itself: A read error is possible here, since a much larger clone lies one base away. This sequence joins TRBV25-1 and TRBJ2-5; D is perhaps TRBD1 (5 bases). Germline lookup yields CDR1 MGHDK and CDR2 SYGVNS. The CDR3 sequence is 13 residues long. The DNA for the CDR3 is TGTGCCAGCAACCCCGACAGAGAAGAGCCCCAGTACTTC. Residues: CASNPDREEPQYF.

The chain employs TRBV5-1 and TRBJ2-1; 10 bases agree with TRBD2. Germline CDR1 SGHRS, CDR2 YFSETQ. This CDR3 has 16 amino acids. With V trimmed by 0 bases and J by 5 bases, 5 bases remained unmatched. The CDR3 DNA is TGCGCCAGCAGCTTGGAAGCGGGAGGGGGGCACAATGAGCAGTTCTTC. The encoded protein is CASSLEAGGGHNEQFF.